This T cell receptor beta chain was recovered during a study of control samples from healthy donors and cancer patients. The CDR3 is made up of 15 amino acids. V was shortened by 1 base and J by 6 bases, with 15 bases between the two germline ends. From germline, CDR1 is SGDLS and CDR2 YYNGEE. Clones were read by immunoSEQ multiplex PCR, and TCRdb kept only the in-frame ones, dropping some. The data show more than 75,000 clones, 79% seen once. The sample taken for sequencing was blood. The J gene is TRBJ2-3, the V gene TRBV9; D is perhaps TRBD2 (6 bases). The receptor was isolated from a woman aged 30 to 39 in good health. The CDR3 loop reads CASSVTGTEGDTQYF. CDR3 sequence (DNA): TGTGCCAGCAGCGTAACTGGGACGGAGGGGGATACGCAGTATTTT.